This T cell receptor (beta chain) derives from a study of blood T cell repertoires in COVID-19. Using immunoSEQ multiplex PCR, the repertoire was profiled, and TCRdb retains in-frame clones only, with some absent. The sample lists around 16,000 clones, approximately 89% seen once, with about 12% in the top ten. Source material: peripheral blood. The clonotype originates from a human donor in a cohort sampled during active COVID-19.

The CDR3 bases are TGTGCCAGCAGTATACGGGGACAGTTGAACACTGAAGCTTTCTTT. This codes for CASSIRGQLNTEAFF. The chain has TRBV27 and TRBJ1-1; the match to TRBD1 covers 7 bases. This CDR3 contains 15 residues. V trimming: 5 bases; J trimming: 0 bases; junction bases outside the gene matches: 6. The germline gives CDR1 MNHEY, CDR2 SMNVEV (reference sequence).